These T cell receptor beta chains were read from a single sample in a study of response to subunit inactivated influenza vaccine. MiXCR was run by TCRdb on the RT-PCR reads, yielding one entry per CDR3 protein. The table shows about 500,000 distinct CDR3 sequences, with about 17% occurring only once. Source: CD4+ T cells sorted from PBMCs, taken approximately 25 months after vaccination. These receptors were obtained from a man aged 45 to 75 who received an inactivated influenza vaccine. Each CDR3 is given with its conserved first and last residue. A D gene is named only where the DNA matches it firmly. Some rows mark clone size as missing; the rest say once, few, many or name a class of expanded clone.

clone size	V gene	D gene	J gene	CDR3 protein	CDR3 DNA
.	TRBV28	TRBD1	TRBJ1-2	CASSLPTGEGYTF	TGTGCCAGCAGTTTACCGACAGGGGAAGGCTACACCTTC
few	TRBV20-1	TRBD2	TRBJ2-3	CSASGTSGRGTDTQYF	TGCAGTGCTTCCGGGACTAGCGGGAGGGGCACAGATACGCAGTATTTT
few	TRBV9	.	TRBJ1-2	CASSAGRGYGYTF	TGTGCCAGCAGCGCTGGGAGGGGCTATGGCTACACCTTC
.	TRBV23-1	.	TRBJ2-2	CASSQSGGTGELFF	TGCGCCAGCAGTCAATCGGGAGGTACCGGGGAGCTGTTTTTT
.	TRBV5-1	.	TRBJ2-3	CASSDRSSTDTQYF	TGCGCCAGCAGCGACAGGAGTAGCACAGATACGCAGTATTTT
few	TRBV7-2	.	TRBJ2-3	CASSLKQSTDTQYF	TGTGCCAGCAGCTTAAAACAGAGCACAGATACGCAGTATTTT
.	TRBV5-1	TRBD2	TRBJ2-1	CASSLVAGGQPGHNEQFF	TGCGCCAGCAGCTTGGTAGCGGGAGGGCAACCCGGGCACAATGAGCAGTTCTTC
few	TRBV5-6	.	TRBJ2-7	CASSLTSGGIYEQYF	TGTGCCAGCAGCTTGACCTCGGGTGGCATTTACGAGCAGTACTTC
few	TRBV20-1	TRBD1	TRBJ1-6	CSASFGTEGSPLHF	TGCAGTGCTAGTTTCGGGACAGAGGGTTCACCCCTCCACTTT
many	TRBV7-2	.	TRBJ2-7	CASSLGVGSYEQYF	TGTGCCAGCAGCTTAGGGGTAGGGTCCTACGAGCAGTACTTC
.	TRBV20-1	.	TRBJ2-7	CSAPRPGTNEQYF	TGCAGTGCTCCTCGGCCAGGGACCAACGAGCAGTACTTC
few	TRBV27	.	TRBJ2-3	CASSLSYGAIDTQYF	TGTGCCAGCAGTTTATCGTACGGGGCGATAGATACGCAGTATTTT
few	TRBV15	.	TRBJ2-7	CATSEAVTYEQYF	TGTGCCACCAGCGAAGCCGTTACCTACGAGCAGTACTTC
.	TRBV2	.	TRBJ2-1	CASSEIGGDQFF	TGTGCCAGCAGTGAAATCGGCGGAGACCAGTTCTTC
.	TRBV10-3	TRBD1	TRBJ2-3	CASTDPGQGPDTQYF	TGTGCCAGTACAGACCCGGGACAGGGTCCCGATACGCAGTATTTT
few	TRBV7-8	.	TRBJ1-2	CASSLAGASNYGYTF	TGTGCCAGCAGCTTAGCGGGGGCTTCTAACTATGGCTACACCTTC
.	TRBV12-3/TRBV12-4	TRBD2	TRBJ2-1	CASSLRGGGRLNEQFF	TGTGCCAGCAGTTTGCGTGGCGGGGGTAGACTAAATGAGCAGTTCTTC
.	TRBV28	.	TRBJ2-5	CASSPPFAGEETQYF	TGTGCCAGCAGTCCCCCGTTCGCGGGTGAAGAGACCCAGTACTTC
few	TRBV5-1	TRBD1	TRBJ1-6	CASSGGQGVYSSYNSPLHF	TGCGCCAGCAGCGGGGGACAGGGGGTTTATAGCTCCTATAATTCACCCCTCCACTTT
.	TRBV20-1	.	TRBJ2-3	CSALSGPSTDTQYF	TGCAGCGCCTTATCGGGCCCTAGCACAGATACGCAGTATTTT
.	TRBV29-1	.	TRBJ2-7	CSVGPVRGGYEQYF	TGCAGCGTGGGCCCCGTCAGGGGCGGCTACGAGCAGTACTTC
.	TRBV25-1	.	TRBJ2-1	CASPPQGPLFWSYNEQFF	TGTGCCAGCCCCCCTCAGGGTCCCCTTTTTTGGTCCTACAATGAGCAGTTCTTC
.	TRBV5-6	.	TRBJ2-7	CASSLGPGATEQYF	TGTGCCAGCAGCTTGGGGCCAGGAGCTACCGAGCAGTACTTC
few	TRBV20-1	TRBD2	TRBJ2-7	CSASPSGSYEQYF	TGCAGTGCTTCTCCTAGCGGGAGCTACGAGCAGTACTTC
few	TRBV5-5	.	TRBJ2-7	CASSPSGGLRDEQYF	TGTGCCAGCAGCCCGTCAGGTGGTTTAAGAGACGAGCAGTACTTC
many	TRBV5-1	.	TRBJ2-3	CASSLAGTDTQYF	TGCGCCAGCAGCTTGGCTGGCACAGATACGCAGTATTTT
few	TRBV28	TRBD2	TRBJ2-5	CASKGLAGVETQYF	TGTGCCAGCAAGGGACTAGCGGGAGTAGAGACCCAGTACTTC
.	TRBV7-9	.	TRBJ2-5	CASSKRTEETQYF	TGTGCCAGCAGCAAAAGGACAGAAGAGACCCAGTACTTC
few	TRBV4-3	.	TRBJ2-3	CASSQDKGGTQYF	TGCGCCAGCAGCCAAGATAAAGGAGGTACGCAGTATTTT